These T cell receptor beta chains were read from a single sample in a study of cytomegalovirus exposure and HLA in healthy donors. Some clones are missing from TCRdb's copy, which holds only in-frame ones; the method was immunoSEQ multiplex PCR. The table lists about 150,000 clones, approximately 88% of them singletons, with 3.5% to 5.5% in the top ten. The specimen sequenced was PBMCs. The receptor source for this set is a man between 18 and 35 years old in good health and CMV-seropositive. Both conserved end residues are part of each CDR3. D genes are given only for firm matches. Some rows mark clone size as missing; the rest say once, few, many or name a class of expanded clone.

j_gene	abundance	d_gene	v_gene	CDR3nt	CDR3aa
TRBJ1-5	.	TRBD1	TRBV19	TGTGCCAGTAACAGGGGAGATCAGCCCCAGCATTTT	CASNRGDQPQHF
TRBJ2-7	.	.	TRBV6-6	TGTGCCAGCAGCAACGGGGGGCCCTACGAGCAGTACTTC	CASSNGGPYEQYF
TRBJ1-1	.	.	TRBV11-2	TGTGCCAGCAGCTTAGTTGGGGCCGGGCCCGACACTGAAGCTTTCTTT	CASSLVGAGPDTEAFF
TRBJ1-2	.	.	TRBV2	TGTGCCAGTGCTACTCTTCCAGGGCCTGTCTATGGCTACACCTTC	CASATLPGPVYGYTF
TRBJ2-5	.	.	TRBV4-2	TGTGCCAGCAGCCAGGGAGACTCGCTACAAGAGACCCAGTACTTC	CASSQGDSLQETQYF
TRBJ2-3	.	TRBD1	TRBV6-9	TGTGCCAGCAGTCCGGACAGGGAACTAAGCACAGATACGCAGTATTTT	CASSPDRELSTDTQYF
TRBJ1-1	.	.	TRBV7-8	TGTGCCAGCAGCTTAGGTGGCGTCAGGGGTGAGACTTTCTTT	CASSLGGVRGETFF
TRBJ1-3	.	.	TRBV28	TGTGCCAGCAGTTATGGGGGGGGCGCATCTGGAAACACCATATATTTT	CASSYGGGASGNTIYF
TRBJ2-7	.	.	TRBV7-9	TGTGCCAGTTCTAAGGATCGAGCCACCGGGGAGCAGTACTTC	CASSKDRATGEQYF
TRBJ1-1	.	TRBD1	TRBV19	TGTGCCAGTAGAAGGGGGCATGGGAACACTGAAGCTTTCTTT	CASRRGHGNTEAFF
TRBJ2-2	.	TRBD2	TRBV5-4	TGTGCCAGCAGCTTGGGGACTAGTAGATCAATCGGGGAGCTGTTTTTT	CASSLGTSRSIGELFF
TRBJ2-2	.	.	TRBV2	TGTGCCAGCAGTGAAGGGGGATGGGGGCGTAACACCGGGGAGCTGTTTTTT	CASSEGGWGRNTGELFF
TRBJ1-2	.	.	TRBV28	TGTGCCAGCAGTTCCCCGCTCCGACAGTTGCGGAATGGCTACACCTTC	CASSSPLRQLRNGYTF
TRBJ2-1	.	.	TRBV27	TGTGCCAGCAGTTTAAGCAGGCTCCATGAGCAGTTCTTC	CASSLSRLHEQFF
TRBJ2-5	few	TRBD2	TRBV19	TGTGCCAGTAGTAAGGGCGGGGGGGCCGAAAAGACCCAGTACTTC	CASSKGGGAEKTQYF
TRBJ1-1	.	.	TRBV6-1	TGTGCCAGCAGTGATGGTTATAGTGTCACCACTGAAGCTTTCTTT	CASSDGYSVTTEAFF
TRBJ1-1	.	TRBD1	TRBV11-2	TGTGCCAGCAGCTTAAGGACAGGGTTGATGACTGAAGCTTTCTTT	CASSLRTGLMTEAFF
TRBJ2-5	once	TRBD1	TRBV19	TGTGCCAGTAGTATATATCTGGGACAGGGCGGTGAGACCCAGTACTTC	CASSIYLGQGGETQYF
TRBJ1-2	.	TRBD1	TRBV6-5	TGTGCCAGCATCGGACAGGCCAGCTATGGCTACACCTTC	CASIGQASYGYTF
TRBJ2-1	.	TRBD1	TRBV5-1	TGCGCCAGCAGCTACGAGACAGGGGACAATGAGCAGTTCTTC	CASSYETGDNEQFF
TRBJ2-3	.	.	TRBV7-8	TGTGCCAGCAGCCGCGGACTATACACAGATACGCAGTATTTT	CASSRGLYTDTQYF
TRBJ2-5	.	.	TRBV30	TGTGCCTGGAGTGCCCTGGAGACCCAGTACTTC	CAWSALETQYF
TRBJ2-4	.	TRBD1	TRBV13	TGTGCCAGCAGCACCTCGACAGGGTCAGGAAACATTCAGTACTTC	CASSTSTGSGNIQYF
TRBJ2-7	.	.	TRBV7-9	TGTGCCAGCAGCGATTACTACTACGAGCAGTACTTC	CASSDYYYEQYF
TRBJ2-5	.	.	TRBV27	TGTGCCAGCAGTTTCCGGACAGAAGAGACCCAGTACTTC	CASSFRTEETQYF
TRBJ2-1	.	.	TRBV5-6	TGTGCCAGCAGCCGCCGCGAGTCAATCAATGAGCAGTTCTTC	CASSRRESINEQFF
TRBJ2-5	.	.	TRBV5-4	TGTGCCAGCAGCCTCCAAACGGGGGCCAGGGGGTCCCAGTACTTC	CASSLQTGARGSQYF
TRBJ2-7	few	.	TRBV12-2	TGTGCAAGTCGCTTAGGACAGGTTTTTTACGAGCAGTACTTC	CASRLGQVFYEQYF
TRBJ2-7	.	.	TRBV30	TGTGCCTGGAGTGTACTCGGGGGGCTGGCCTACGAGCAGTACTTC	CAWSVLGGLAYEQYF
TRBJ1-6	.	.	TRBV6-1	TGTGCCAGCAGGGAGGAAGGACGGTATTCACCCCTCCACTTT	CASREEGRYSPLHF
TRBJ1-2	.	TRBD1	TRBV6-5	TGTGCCAGCACCCCGGGACAGGGGGTTTATGGCTACACCTTC	CASTPGQGVYGYTF
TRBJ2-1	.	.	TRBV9	TGTGCCAGCAGCCCCGGGACACTTGAGCAGTTCTTC	CASSPGTLEQFF
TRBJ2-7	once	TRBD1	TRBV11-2	TGTGCCAGCAGTATGGACAGGGGACGCGAGCAGTACTTC	CASSMDRGREQYF
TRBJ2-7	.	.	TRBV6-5	TGTGCCAGCAGCCCTTCCGGGGGCTCCTACGAGCAGTACTTC	CASSPSGGSYEQYF
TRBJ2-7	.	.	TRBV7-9	TGTGCCAGCAGCTCGTGGGGCTCTCTGGACGAGCAGTACTTC	CASSSWGSLDEQYF
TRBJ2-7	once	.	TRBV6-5	TGTGCCAGCAGGATCGGCAGGGGTGACTACGAGCAGTACTTC	CASRIGRGDYEQYF
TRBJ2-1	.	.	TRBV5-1	TGCGCCAGCAGCTTGGACAGCTCCTACAATGAGCAGTTCTTC	CASSLDSSYNEQFF
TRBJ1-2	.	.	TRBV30	TGTGCCTGGAGTTATCAGGGAACGGCTGGCTACACCTTC	CAWSYQGTAGYTF
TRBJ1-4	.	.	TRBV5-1	TGCGCCAGCCGCCGGGACATCGGGGAAAAACTGTTTTTT	CASRRDIGEKLFF
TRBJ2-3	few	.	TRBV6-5	TGTGCCTGCAGGGGAGTTGGGAGAGGAGATACGCAGTATTTT	CACRGVGRGDTQYF
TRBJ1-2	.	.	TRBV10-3	TGTGCCATCAGTGAGACGGACAGCCGGGTCTATGGCTACACCTTC	CAISETDSRVYGYTF
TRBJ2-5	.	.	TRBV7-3	TGTGCCAGCAGCCCGTTAGTCGGGGGGACCCAGTACTTC	CASSPLVGGTQYF
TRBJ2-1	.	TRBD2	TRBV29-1	TGCAGCGGGGGGGGACTAGCGGGACCCCATGAGCAGTTCTTC	CSGGGLAGPHEQFF
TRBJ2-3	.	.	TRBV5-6	TGTGCCAGCAGCTGGAGGGGAGATACGCAGTATTTT	CASSWRGDTQYF
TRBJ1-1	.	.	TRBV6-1	TGTGCCAGCAGTGAAGTGTGGAGGAACACTGAAGCTTTCTTT	CASSEVWRNTEAFF
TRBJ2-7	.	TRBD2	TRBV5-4	TGTGCCAGCAGCTCGACTACGACTAGCGGGGCTTACGAGCAGTACTTC	CASSSTTTSGAYEQYF
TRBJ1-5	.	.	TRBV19	TGTGCCAGTAGTACCCTTGGACAGAGCAATCAGCCCCAGCATTTT	CASSTLGQSNQPQHF
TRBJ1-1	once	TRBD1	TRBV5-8	TGTGCCAGCAGCTTCAAGGACAGGCACACTGAAGCTTTCTTT	CASSFKDRHTEAFF
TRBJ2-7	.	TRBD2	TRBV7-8	TGTGCCAGCAGCTTAAGAGCGAGCCTAGCGGGGGGCCCCAGCTCCTACGAGCAGTACTTC	CASSLRASLAGGPSSYEQYF
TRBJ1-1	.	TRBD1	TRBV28	TGTGCCAGCAATTCCCGGACAGGGGGGGGTAGGGCTGAAGCTTTCTTT	CASNSRTGGGRAEAFF
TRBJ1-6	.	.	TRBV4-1	TGCGCCAGCAGCCAACTAGCCTTAAGCTCCTATAATTCACCCCTCCACTTT	CASSQLALSSYNSPLHF
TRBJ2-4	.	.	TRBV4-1	TGCGCCAGCAGCCAAGGCCCAGAAAAAAACATTCAGTACTTC	CASSQGPEKNIQYF
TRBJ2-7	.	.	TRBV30	TGTGCCTGGGGCCTCGGACAGACCTACGAGCAGTACTTC	CAWGLGQTYEQYF
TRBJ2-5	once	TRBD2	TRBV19	TGTGCCACCCAGCGGGACTCACAAGAGACCCAGTACTTC	CATQRDSQETQYF
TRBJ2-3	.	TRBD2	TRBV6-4	TGTGCCAGCAGTGACTCAGGCGGGGGGGCCCCAGATACGCAGTATTTT	CASSDSGGGAPDTQYF